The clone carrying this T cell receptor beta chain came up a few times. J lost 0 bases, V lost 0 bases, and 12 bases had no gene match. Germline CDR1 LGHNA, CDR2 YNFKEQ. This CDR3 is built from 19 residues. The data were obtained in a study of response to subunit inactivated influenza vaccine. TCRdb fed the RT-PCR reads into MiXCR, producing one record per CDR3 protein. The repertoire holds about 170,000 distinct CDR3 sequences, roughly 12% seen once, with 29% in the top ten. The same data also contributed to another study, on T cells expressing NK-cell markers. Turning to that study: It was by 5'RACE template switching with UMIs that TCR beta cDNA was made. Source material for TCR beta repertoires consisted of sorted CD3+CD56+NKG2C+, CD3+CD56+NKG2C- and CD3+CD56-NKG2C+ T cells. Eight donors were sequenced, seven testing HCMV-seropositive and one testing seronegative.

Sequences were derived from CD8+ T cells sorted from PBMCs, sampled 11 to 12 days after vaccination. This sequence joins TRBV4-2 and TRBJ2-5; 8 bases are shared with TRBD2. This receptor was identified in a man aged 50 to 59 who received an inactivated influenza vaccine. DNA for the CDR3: TGTGCCAGCAGCCAAGATCGGTATTCTTTAGCGGGACACCAAGAGACCCAGTACTTC. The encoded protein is CASSQDRYSLAGHQETQYF.